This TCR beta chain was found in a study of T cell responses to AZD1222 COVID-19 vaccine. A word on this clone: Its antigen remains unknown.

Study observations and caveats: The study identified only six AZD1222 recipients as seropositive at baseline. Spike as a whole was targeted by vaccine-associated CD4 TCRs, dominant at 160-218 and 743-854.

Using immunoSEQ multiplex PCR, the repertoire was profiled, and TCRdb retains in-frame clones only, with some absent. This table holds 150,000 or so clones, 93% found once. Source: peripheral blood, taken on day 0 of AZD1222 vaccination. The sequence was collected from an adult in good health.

The CDR3 bases are TGCAGCGTTGAGGGCAGAGCGACAGATACGCAGTATTTT. This encodes CSVEGRATDTQYF. The chain links TRBV29-1 to TRBJ2-3, with no clear D. The germline gives CDR1 SQVTM, CDR2 ANQGSEA. V was pared by 3 bases and J by 3 bases, with 10 bases between. This CDR3 contains 13 residues.